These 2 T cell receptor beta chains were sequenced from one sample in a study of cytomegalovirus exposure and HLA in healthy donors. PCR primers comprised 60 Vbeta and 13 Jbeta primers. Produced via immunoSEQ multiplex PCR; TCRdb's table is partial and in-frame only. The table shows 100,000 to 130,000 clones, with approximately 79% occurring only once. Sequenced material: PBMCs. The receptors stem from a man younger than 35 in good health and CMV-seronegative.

This CDR3 reads CAIRPTSGGTDTQYF. The CDR3 DNA reads as TGTGCCATCAGGCCGACTAGCGGGGGGACAGATACGCAGTATTTT. The chain combines TRBV10-3 with TRBJ2-3, with 13 bases that match TRBD2. V lost 6 bases, J lost 3 bases, and 3 bases stayed unmatched. This CDR3 has 15 amino acids. The V gene's germline CDR1 is ENHRY and CDR2 SYGVKD.

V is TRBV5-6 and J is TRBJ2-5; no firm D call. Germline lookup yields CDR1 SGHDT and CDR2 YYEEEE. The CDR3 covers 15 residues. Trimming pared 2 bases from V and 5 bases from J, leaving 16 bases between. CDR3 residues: CASSFPHSTEETQYF. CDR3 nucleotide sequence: TGTGCCAGCAGCTTCCCCCATTCCACCGAGGAGACCCAGTACTTC.